This TCR beta chain stems from a study of CXCR3-negative and CXCR3-positive naive CD8 T cells. UMI-labeled 5' RACE TRB cDNA libraries were prepared from the cells. TCRdb reprocessed the 5' RACE reads, with one entry per CDR3 protein and no DNA. This repertoire includes more than 50,000 distinct CDR3 sequences. Study observations and caveats: Similar TRBV-TRBJ gene usage was seen in naive CXCR3-negative and CXCR3-positive cells, but not in memory cells. CXCR3-positive naive cells carried more hydrophobic TRB CDR3s than CXCR3-negative naive cells did.

In the case of this clonotype: Antigen specificity is unknown.

The sequencing input was naive CXCR3- CD8+ T cells from blood. Subset in this sample: CD45RO-CCR7+CD27+CD95- naive CD8+ T cells lacking CXCR3 (TNR3-). The TCR comes from a human donor in good health. Some clones in this sample may be carry-over from other donors' samples.

CDR3 in amino acids: CASSSRPGEEDTQYF. V is TRBV5-1 and J is TRBJ2-3; the TCRdb call, TRBD1, lacks DNA for checking. This CDR3 region has 15 residues. Per the germline V gene, CDR1 is SGHRS and CDR2 is YFSETQ.